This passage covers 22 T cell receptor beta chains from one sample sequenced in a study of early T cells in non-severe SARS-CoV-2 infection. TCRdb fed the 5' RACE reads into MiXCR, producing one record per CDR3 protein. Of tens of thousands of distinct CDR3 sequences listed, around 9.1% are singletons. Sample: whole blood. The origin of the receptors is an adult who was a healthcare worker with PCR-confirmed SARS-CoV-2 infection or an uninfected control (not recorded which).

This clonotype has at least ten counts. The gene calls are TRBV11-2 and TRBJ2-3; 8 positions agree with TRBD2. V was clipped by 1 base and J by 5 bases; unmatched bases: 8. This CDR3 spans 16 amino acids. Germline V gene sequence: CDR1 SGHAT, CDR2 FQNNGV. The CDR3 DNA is TGTGCCAGCAGCTTAGTGTCGGGGGGGCCTGGAGATACGCAGTATTTT. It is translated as CASSLVSGGPGDTQYF.

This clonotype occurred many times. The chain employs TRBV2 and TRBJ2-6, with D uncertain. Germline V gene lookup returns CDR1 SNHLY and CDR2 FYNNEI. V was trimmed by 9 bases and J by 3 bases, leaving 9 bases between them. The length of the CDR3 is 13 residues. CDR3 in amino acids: CARTPSGANVLTF. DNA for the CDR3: TGTGCCAGAACCCCCAGTGGGGCCAACGTCCTGACTTTC.

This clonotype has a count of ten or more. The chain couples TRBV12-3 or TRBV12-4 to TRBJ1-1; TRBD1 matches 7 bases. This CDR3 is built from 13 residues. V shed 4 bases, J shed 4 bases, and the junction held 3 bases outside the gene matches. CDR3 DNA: TGTGCCAGCAGTTCGACAGGGACCACTGAAGCTTTCTTT. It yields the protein CASSSTGTTEAFF.

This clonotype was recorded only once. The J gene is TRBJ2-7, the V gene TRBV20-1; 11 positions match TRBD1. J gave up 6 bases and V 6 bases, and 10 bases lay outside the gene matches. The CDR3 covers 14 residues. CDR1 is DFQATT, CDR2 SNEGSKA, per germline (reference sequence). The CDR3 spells CSARPGQGVGEQYF. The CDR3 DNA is TGCAGTGCGAGGCCGGGACAGGGGGTCGGCGAGCAGTACTTC.

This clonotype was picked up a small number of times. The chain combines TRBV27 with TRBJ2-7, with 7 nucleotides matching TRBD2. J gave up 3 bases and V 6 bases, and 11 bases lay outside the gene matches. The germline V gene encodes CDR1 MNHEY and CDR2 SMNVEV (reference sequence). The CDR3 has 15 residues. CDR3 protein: CASSLARGDVYEQYF. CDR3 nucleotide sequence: TGTGCCAGCAGCCTCGCCCGGGGGGATGTCTACGAGCAGTACTTC.

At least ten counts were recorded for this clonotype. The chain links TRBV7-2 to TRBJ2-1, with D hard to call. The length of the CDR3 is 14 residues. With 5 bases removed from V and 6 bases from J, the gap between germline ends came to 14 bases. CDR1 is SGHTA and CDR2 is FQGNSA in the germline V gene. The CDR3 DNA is TGTGCCAGCAGCCCACCCACGGCGGTCAATGAGCAGTTCTTC. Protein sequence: CASSPPTAVNEQFF.

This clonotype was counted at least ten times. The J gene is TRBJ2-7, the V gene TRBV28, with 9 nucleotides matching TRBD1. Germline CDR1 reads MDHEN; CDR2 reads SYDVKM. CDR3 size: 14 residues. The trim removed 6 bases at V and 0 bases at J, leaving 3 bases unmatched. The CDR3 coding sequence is TGTGCCAGCAGAGGGACAGGGAACTCCTACGAGCAGTACTTC. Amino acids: CASRGTGNSYEQYF.

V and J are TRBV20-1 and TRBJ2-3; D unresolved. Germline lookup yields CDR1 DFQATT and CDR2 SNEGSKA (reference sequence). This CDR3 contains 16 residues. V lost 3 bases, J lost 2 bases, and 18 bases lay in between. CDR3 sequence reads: CSASHWKEILTDTQYF. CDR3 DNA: TGCAGTGCTAGTCATTGGAAGGAAATCCTCACAGATACGCAGTATTTT.

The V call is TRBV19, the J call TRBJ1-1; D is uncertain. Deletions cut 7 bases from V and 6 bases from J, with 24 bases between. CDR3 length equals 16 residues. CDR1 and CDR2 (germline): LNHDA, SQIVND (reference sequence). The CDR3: CASIGFVAPHLSEAFF. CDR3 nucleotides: TGTGCCAGTATCGGTTTTGTTGCCCCACATCTTTCTGAAGCTTTCTTT.

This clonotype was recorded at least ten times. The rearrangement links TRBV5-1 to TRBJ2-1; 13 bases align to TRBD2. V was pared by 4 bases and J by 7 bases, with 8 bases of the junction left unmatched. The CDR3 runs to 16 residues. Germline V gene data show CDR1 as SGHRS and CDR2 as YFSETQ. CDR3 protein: CASSAWTSGSGNEQFF. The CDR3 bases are TGCGCCAGCAGCGCCTGGACTAGCGGGAGCGGGAATGAGCAGTTCTTC.

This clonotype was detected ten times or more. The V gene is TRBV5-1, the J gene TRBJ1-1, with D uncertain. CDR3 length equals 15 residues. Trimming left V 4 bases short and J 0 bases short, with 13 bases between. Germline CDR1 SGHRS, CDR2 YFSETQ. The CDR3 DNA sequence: TGCGCCAGCAGCCCCTCACTTGGAGTGAACACTGAAGCTTTCTTT. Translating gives CASSPSLGVNTEAFF.

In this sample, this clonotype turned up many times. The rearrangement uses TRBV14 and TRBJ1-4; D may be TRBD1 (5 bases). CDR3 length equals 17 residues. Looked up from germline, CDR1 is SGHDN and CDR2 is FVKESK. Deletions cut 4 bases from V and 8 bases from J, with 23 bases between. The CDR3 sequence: CASSLIKGVRGEEKLFF. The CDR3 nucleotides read TGTGCCAGCAGCCTAATCAAGGGAGTGAGGGGAGAAGAAAAACTGTTTTTT.

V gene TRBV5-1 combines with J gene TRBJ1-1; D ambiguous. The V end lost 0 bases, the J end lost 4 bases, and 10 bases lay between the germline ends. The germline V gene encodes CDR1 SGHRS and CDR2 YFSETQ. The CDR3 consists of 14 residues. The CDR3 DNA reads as TGCGCCAGCAGCTTGGCGGGCCTCGGCACTGAAGCTTTCTTT. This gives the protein CASSLAGLGTEAFF.

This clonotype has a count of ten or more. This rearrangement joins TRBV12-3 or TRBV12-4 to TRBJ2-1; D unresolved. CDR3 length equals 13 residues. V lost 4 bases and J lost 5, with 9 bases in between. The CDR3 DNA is TGTGCCAGCAGTTGGGCGGCCGACAATGAGCAGTTCTTC. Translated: CASSWAADNEQFF.

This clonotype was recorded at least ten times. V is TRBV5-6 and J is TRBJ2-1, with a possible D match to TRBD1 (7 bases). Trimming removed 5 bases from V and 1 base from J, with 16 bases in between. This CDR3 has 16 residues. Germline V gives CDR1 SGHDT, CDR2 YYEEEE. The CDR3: CASSPEGAGSYNEQFF. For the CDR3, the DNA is TGTGCCAGCAGTCCGGAGGGGGCAGGGTCCTACAATGAGCAGTTCTTC.

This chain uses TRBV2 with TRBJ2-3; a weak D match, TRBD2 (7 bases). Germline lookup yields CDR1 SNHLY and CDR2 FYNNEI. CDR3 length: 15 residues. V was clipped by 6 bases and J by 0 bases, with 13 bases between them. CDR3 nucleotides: TGTGCCAGCAGCCAAGGGGGGGAGAGCACAGATACGCAGTATTTT. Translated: CASSQGGESTDTQYF. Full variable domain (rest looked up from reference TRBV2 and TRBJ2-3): EPEVTQTPSHQVTQMGQEVILRCVPISNHLYFYWYRQILGQKVEFLVSFYNNEISEKSEIFDDQFSVERPDGSNFTLKIRSTKLEDSAMYFCASSQGGESTDTQYFGPGTRLTVL.

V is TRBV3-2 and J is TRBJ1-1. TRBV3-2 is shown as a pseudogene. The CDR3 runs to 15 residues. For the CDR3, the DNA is TGTGCCAGCAGCCAAGTTAGACAAAAGAACACTGAAGCTTTCTTT. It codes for CASSQVRQKNTEAFF.

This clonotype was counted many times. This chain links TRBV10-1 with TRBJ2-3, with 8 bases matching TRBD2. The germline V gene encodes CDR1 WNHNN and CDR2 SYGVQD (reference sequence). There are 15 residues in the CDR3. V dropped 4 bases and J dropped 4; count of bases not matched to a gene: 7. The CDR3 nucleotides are TGCGCCAGCAGTGCGACTAGCGACTCACCAGATACGCAGTATTTT. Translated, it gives CASSATSDSPDTQYF.

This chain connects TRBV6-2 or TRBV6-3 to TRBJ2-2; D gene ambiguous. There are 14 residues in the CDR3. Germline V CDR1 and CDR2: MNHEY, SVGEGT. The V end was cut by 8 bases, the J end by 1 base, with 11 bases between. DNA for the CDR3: TGTGCCAGCGGTAGGGCCAGGAACACCGGGGAGCTGTTTTTT. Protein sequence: CASGRARNTGELFF.

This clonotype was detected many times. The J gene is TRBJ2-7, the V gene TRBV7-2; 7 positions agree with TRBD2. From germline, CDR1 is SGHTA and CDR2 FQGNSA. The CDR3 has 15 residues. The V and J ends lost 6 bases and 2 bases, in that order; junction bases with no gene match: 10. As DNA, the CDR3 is TGTGCCAGCAGTCCTAATTCCGGGACTACCTACGAGCAGTACTTC. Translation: CASSPNSGTTYEQYF. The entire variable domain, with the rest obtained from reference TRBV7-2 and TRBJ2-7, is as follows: GAGVSQSPSNKVTEKGKDVELRCDPISGHTALYWYRQSLGQGLEFLIYFQGNSAPDKSGLPSDRFSAERTGGSVSTLTIQRTQQEDSAVYLCASSPNSGTTYEQYFGPGTRLTVT.

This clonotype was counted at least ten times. The CDR3 loop reads CSAGTGDYGYTF. CDR3 nucleotide sequence: TGCAGTGCTGGGACAGGAGACTATGGCTACACCTTC. This chain links TRBV20-1 with TRBJ1-2; 8 bases are shared with TRBD1. The J segment lost 3 bases and the V segment lost 5 bases, leaving 2 bases of the junction unmatched. Germline-derived CDR1 and CDR2 are DFQATT and SNEGSKA (reference sequence). The CDR3 totals 12 residues.

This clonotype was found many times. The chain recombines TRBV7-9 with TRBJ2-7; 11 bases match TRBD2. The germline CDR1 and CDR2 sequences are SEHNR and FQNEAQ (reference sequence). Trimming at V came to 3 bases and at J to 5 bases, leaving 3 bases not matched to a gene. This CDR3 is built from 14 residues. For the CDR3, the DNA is TGTGCCAGCAGCTTTAGCGGGAGGGCCCACGAGCAGTACTTC. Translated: CASSFSGRAHEQYF.